This T cell receptor (beta chain) stems from a study of T cell clonotyping in hematopoietic cell transplantation. This CDR3 contains 15 residues. Trimming cost V 8 bases and J 4 bases; bases outside gene matches: 5. Germline V gene data show CDR1 as LNHDA and CDR2 as SQIVND (reference sequence). This clone was counted between two and nine times. Produced via immunoSEQ multiplex PCR; TCRdb's table is partial and in-frame only. Of fewer than 4,500 clones in the sample, 79% were seen once. This sequence joins TRBV19 and TRBJ2-1; 13 nucleotides align to TRBD2. The sample was peripheral blood mononuclear cells, taken at the time of graft-versus-host disease after allogeneic stem cell transplant. This sequence originates from a female patient aged 50-60 years who had an allogeneic stem cell transplant from an unrelated donor, so the T cells may come from the graft donor. Some clones in this sample may be carry-over from other donors' samples. CDR3 sequence reads: CASAGTSGDYNEQFF. DNA for the CDR3: TGTGCCAGTGCAGGGACTAGCGGGGATTACAATGAGCAGTTCTTC.